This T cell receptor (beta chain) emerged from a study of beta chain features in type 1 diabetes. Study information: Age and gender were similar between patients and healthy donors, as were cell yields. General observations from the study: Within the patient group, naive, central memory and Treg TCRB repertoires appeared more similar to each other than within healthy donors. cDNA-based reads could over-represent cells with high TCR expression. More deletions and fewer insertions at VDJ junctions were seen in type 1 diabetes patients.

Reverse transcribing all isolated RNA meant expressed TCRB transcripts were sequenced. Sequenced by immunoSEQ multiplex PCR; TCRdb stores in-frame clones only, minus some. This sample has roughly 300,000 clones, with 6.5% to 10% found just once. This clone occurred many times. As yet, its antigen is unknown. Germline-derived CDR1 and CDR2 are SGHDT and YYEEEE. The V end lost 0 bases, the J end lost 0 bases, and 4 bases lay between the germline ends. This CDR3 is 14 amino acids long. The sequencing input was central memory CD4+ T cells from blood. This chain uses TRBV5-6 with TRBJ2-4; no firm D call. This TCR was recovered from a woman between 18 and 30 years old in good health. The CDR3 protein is CASSLGEAKNIQYF. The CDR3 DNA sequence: TGTGCCAGCAGCTTGGGGGAAGCCAAAAACATTCAGTACTTC.